This passage covers 24 T cell receptor beta chains from one sample sequenced in a study of T-cell memory formation after mild COVID-19 (dated by TCRdb to the early 2020s). Libraries were made using 5' RACE. Sequencing used an Illumina NovaSeq 6000. The public reads were reprocessed in TCRdb via fastp at Q25 and MiXCR, keeping in-frame beta chains. Records with the same CDR3 protein are collapsed into one entry carrying the most frequent genes and DNA. Present in this sample are over 350,000 distinct CDR3 sequences, approximately 24% of which were seen just once. The leading ten clones occupy roughly 8.9% of the sample. The sequencing input was PBMCs or a T cell subset sorted from them (not recorded which). The receptors shown here come from an adult woman who had mild COVID-19 (a few samples of this study predate the infection). The sample titles of this study are shuffled in the database, so cell type and time point are left out; the donor was told from shared clones.

The genes are TRBV6-5 and TRBJ2-5; either TRBD1 or TRBD2 may supply D (5 bases each). The CDR3 has 12 amino acids. The germline CDR1 and CDR2 sequences are MNHEY and SVGAGI. Trimming took 5 bases from V and 7 from J, leaving 11 bases between them. CDR3 amino acids: CASSRKRGTQYF. The CDR3 nucleotides are TGTGCCAGCAGTCGTAAGAGGGGGACCCAGTACTTC.

CDR3 coding DNA: TGTGCCAGCAGCCGGGACTTTGGCACTGAAGCTTTCTTT. As protein: CASSRDFGTEAFF. V and J are TRBV12-3 or TRBV12-4 and TRBJ1-1; TRBD1 is a possible D gene (5 bases). The CDR3 spans 13 residues. Trimming cost V 6 bases and J 4 bases, with 12 bases left between them.

The V call is TRBV18, the J call TRBJ1-1; the match to TRBD1 covers 7 bases. The V and J ends lost 2 bases and 7 bases, in that order; junction bases with no gene match: 4. This CDR3 is built from 13 residues. In germline, CDR1 is KGHSH, CDR2 LQKENI. The CDR3 here is CASSPSPGGEAFF. The CDR3 DNA is TGTGCCAGCTCACCAAGCCCAGGGGGTGAAGCTTTCTTT.

This clonotype was found a few times. The V gene is TRBV4-1, the J gene TRBJ2-7, with 9 bases matching TRBD1. This CDR3 contains 18 residues. The junction had 10 bases not matched to a gene; V was cut back by 0 bases and J by 1 base. Germline CDR1 is MGHRA and CDR2 is YSYEKL. The CDR3 loop is CASSQESVTGGTSYEQYF. The CDR3 bases are TGCGCCAGCAGCCAAGAATCCGTGACAGGGGGGACTTCCTACGAGCAGTACTTC.

V and J are TRBV6-1 and TRBJ2-7; D possibly uses TRBD1 or TRBD2 (6 bases each). CDR3 size: 14 residues. Germline CDR1 and CDR2: MNHNS and SASEGT. V was cut by 4 bases and J by 3 bases, with 13 bases left in between. The CDR3, as DNA: TGTGCCAGCAGTGGGGGGGCAGGGGTCTACGAGCAGTACTTC. This codes for CASSGGAGVYEQYF.

This chain uses TRBV29-1 with TRBJ2-3; 9 nucleotides agree with TRBD1. Germline V gives CDR1 SQVTM, CDR2 ANQGSEA. V was clipped by 6 bases and J by 4 bases; unmatched bases: 8. The CDR3 runs to 14 residues. The CDR3 sequence is CSVADRGISDTQYF. Written as DNA, the CDR3 is TGCAGCGTGGCAGACAGGGGGATCTCAGATACGCAGTATTTT.

The chain has TRBV7-9 and TRBJ2-2; possible D gene TRBD1, 6 bases. The germline CDR1 and CDR2 sequences are SEHNR and FQNEAQ (reference sequence). V lost 2 bases and J lost 4, with 11 bases in between. This CDR3 region has 15 residues. The CDR3 reads CASSLRTDTTGELFF. In DNA form, the CDR3 reads TGTGCCAGCAGCTTACGGACAGATACCACCGGGGAGCTGTTTTTT. Looking up the rest from reference TRBV7-9 and TRBJ2-2 gives the full variable domain: DTGVSQNPRHKITKRGQNVTFRCDPISEHNRLYWYRQTLGQGPEFLTYFQNEAQLEKSRLLSDRFSAERPKGSFSTLEIQRTEQGDSAMYLCASSLRTDTTGELFFGEGSRLTVL.

V usage is TRBV15 and J usage is TRBJ2-5, with 8 nucleotides matching TRBD1. Germline trimming cut 3 bases from V and 5 bases from J; bases unmatched to any gene: 11. Germline CDR1 LNHNV, CDR2 YYDKDF (reference sequence). The CDR3 totals 16 residues. The CDR3 loop reads CATSRAGQGYGETQYF. The CDR3 DNA follows: TGTGCCACCAGCAGGGCCGGACAGGGTTACGGCGAGACCCAGTACTTC.

This clonotype was counted only a few times. Written as DNA, the CDR3 is TGTGCCAGCACCCTGACAGGGACCACCCACTATGGCTACACCTTC. Its translation is CASTLTGTTHYGYTF. The J gene is TRBJ1-2, the V gene TRBV5-5; 7 bases line up with TRBD1. Germline lookup yields CDR1 SGHKS and CDR2 YYEKEE (reference sequence). This CDR3 spans 15 amino acids. Trimming at V came to 6 bases and at J to 3 bases, leaving 11 bases not matched to a gene.

This clonotype appeared a single time. The rearrangement links TRBV14 to TRBJ2-3; D unclear. The CDR3 totals 14 residues. V lost 1 base, J lost 1 base, and 6 bases lay in between. Germline lookup yields CDR1 SGHDN and CDR2 FVKESK. The CDR3 DNA sequence: TGTGCCAGCAGCCAAGTGGTGGGCACAGATACGCAGTATTTT. Amino acids: CASSQVVGTDTQYF. Full variable domain (rest looked up from reference TRBV14 and TRBJ2-3): EAGVTQFPSHSVIEKGQTVTLRCDPISGHDNLYWYRRVMGKEIKFLLHFVKESKQDESGMPNNRFLAERTGGTYSTLKVQPAELEDSGVYFCASSQVVGTDTQYFGPGTRLTVL.

V is TRBV11-2 and J is TRBJ1-5; unclear D gene. Germline CDR1 is SGHAT and CDR2 is FQNNGV. The V end lost 3 bases, the J end lost 4 bases, and 10 bases lay between the germline ends. CDR3 length: 14 residues. The CDR3 spells CASSFRAANQPQHF. CDR3 nucleotide sequence: TGTGCCAGCAGCTTCCGGGCCGCTAATCAGCCCCAGCATTTT. Complete variable domain (other parts from reference TRBV11-2 and TRBJ1-5): EAGVAQSPRYKIIEKRQSVAFWCNPISGHATLYWYQQILGQGPKLLIQFQNNGVVDDSQLPKDRFSAERLKGVDSTLKIQPAKLEDSAVYLCASSFRAANQPQHFGDGTRLSIL.

This clonotype has more than one count but fewer than ten. This chain connects TRBV5-1 to TRBJ1-2; D is unresolved. The V gene's germline CDR1 is SGHRS and CDR2 YFSETQ. V lost 3 bases to trimming and J lost 8 bases, with 20 bases between them. The CDR3 consists of 15 residues. The CDR3 reads CASSSYTGSLGGYTF. The CDR3 DNA sequence: TGCGCCAGCAGCTCATATACCGGGTCTTTGGGCGGCTACACCTTC.

V usage is TRBV21-1 and J usage is TRBJ2-7. TRBV21-1 is flagged as a pseudogene. This CDR3 comprises 16 residues. As DNA, the CDR3 is TGTGCCAGCAGCAAAGTTGGGGAATTCCCATCCTACGAGCAGTACTTC. Its translation is CASSKVGEFPSYEQYF.

The rearrangement joins TRBV24-1 to TRBJ2-2, with no clear D. The CDR3 is 13 amino acids. CDR1 is KGHDR and CDR2 is SFDVKD in the germline V gene. The V and J ends lost 9 bases and 4 bases respectively, with 11 bases between them. In DNA form, the CDR3 reads TGTGCCACCGGAGTAGGGATCACCGGGGAGCTGTTTTTT. Translation gives CATGVGITGELFF.

This clonotype was observed a few times. Here the CDR3 DNA reads TGCGCCAGCAGCTTGGAGGTGGGAGCGAACACTGAAGCTTTCTTT. This gives the protein CASSLEVGANTEAFF. This chain connects TRBV5-1 to TRBJ1-1; D call uncertain. This CDR3 spans 15 amino acids. The V and J ends lost 0 bases and 1 base respectively, with 10 bases between them. From germline, CDR1 is SGHRS and CDR2 YFSETQ.

This clonotype was counted only a few times. The chain recombines TRBV28 with TRBJ2-1; no firm D call. The CDR3 has 12 residues. Deletions cut 1 base from V and 7 bases from J, with 5 bases between. CDR1 and CDR2 (germline): MDHEN, SYDVKM. CDR3 DNA sequence: TGTGCCAGCAGTTTATCCCTGAATGAGCAGTTCTTC. Residues: CASSLSLNEQFF.

This clonotype was seen a few times. The chain carries TRBV3-1 and TRBJ2-5; D not resolved. The CDR3 length is 14 residues. In germline, CDR1 is LGHDT, CDR2 YNNKEL (reference sequence). The V end lost 0 bases, the J end lost 7 bases, and 12 bases lay between the germline ends. DNA of the CDR3: TGTGCCAGCAGCCAAGACGCCGGCCAGACGACCCAGTACTTC. This sequence encodes CASSQDAGQTTQYF.

CDR3 region: CASSLPHEKLFF. For the CDR3, the DNA is TGTGCCAGCAGCTTACCCCATGAAAAACTGTTTTTT. The chain links TRBV7-6 to TRBJ1-4; D is uncertain. The CDR3 spans 12 residues. Germline assignment: CDR1 SGHVS and CDR2 FNYEAQ. The ends were cut back, 2 bases at V and 6 bases at J, with 4 bases in the middle.

In the case of this clonotype: The junction and the germline gene differ at one end; a read error may be behind it. The chain joins TRBV6-1 to TRBJ1-5; D is undetermined. Per the germline V gene, CDR1 is MNHNS and CDR2 is SASEGT. The CDR3 extends over 13 amino acids. The CDR3 is CASREVSNQPQHF. DNA of the CDR3: TGTGCCAGCAGGGAAGTGTCCAATCAGCCCCAGCATTTT.

This clonotype was counted many times. This rearrangement joins TRBV7-2 to TRBJ2-3; perhaps TRBD1 as D (5 bases). Looked up from germline, CDR1 is SGHTA and CDR2 is FQGNSA. Trimming removed 5 bases at V and 2 bases at J, with 8 bases between. The CDR3 runs to 13 residues. CDR3 residues: CASSPDNTDTQYF. The CDR3 nucleotides are TGTGCCAGCAGCCCGGACAACACAGATACGCAGTATTTT.

In its sample, this clonotype was seen a few times. The chain has TRBV7-9 and TRBJ2-5; possible D gene TRBD1, 6 bases. The germline V gene has CDR1 SEHNR and CDR2 FQNEAQ (reference sequence). This CDR3 region has 14 residues. Trimming cost V 5 bases and J 10 bases, with 20 bases left between them. CDR3 residues: CASSRQESMRGQYF. The CDR3 bases are TGTGCCAGCAGCCGACAGGAATCGATGAGGGGCCAGTACTTC.

V and J are TRBV3-1 and TRBJ1-5, with a possible D match to TRBD1 (5 bases). The germline V gene has CDR1 LGHDT and CDR2 YNNKEL (reference sequence). The ends were cut back, 1 base at V and 6 bases at J, with 10 bases in the middle. This CDR3 is built from 14 residues. Here the CDR3 DNA reads TGTGCCAGCAGCCAAGTAGGCGGGGGTCAGCCCCAGCATTTT. Its protein is CASSQVGGGQPQHF.

V and J are TRBV2 and TRBJ2-3; 9 bases map to TRBD2. From germline, CDR1 is SNHLY and CDR2 FYNNEI. The V and J ends lost 6 bases and 5 bases, in that order; junction bases with no gene match: 6. This CDR3 is 14 amino acids long. Here the CDR3 reads CASRARLAVDTQYF. The CDR3 nucleotides are TGTGCCAGCAGGGCAAGACTAGCGGTAGATACGCAGTATTTT. Complete variable domain (other parts from reference TRBV2 and TRBJ2-3): EPEVTQTPSHQVTQMGQEVILRCVPISNHLYFYWYRQILGQKVEFLVSFYNNEISEKSEIFDDQFSVERPDGSNFTLKIRSTKLEDSAMYFCASRARLAVDTQYFGPGTRLTVL.

The genes are TRBV15 and TRBJ1-1, with D hard to call. CDR1 is LNHNV and CDR2 is YYDKDF in the germline V gene (reference sequence). Between the trimmed V and J ends, which lost 1 base and 2 bases, there was a span of 8 bases. This CDR3 region has 14 residues. The CDR3 coding sequence is TGTGCCACCAGCAGAGTTGCGGACAACACTGAAGCTTTCTTT. It specifies CATSRVADNTEAFF.